These 2 T cell receptor beta chains were sequenced from one sample in a study of T cell responses to AZD1222 COVID-19 vaccine. Measured with immunoSEQ multiplex PCR; TCRdb has only the in-frame clones, and not every one. The sample has over 150,000 clones; around 92% are singletons. The source was peripheral blood, collected on day 0 of AZD1222 vaccination. The receptors shown here come from an adult in good health.

This chain's CDR3 is CASSWTPGTGDTEAFF. The CDR3 nucleotides read TGCGCCAGCAGCTGGACCCCCGGGACAGGGGACACTGAAGCTTTCTTT. V gene TRBV5-1 combines with J gene TRBJ1-1; 10 bases are a match to TRBD1. Unmatched junction bases numbered 8, after V lost 3 bases and J lost 3 bases. Germline-derived CDR1 and CDR2 are SGHRS and YFSETQ. There are 16 residues in the CDR3.

This chain connects TRBV14 to TRBJ1-3; the D gene is possibly TRBD1 (6 bases). The CDR3 is 19 amino acids. V was shortened by 4 bases and J by 9 bases, with 31 bases between the two germline ends. Looked up from germline, CDR1 is SGHDN and CDR2 is FVKESK. This chain's CDR3 is CASSRRNRDKPFGESTIYF. The CDR3 bases are TGTGCCAGCAGCCGCCGAAACCGGGACAAACCCTTTGGGGAAAGCACCATATATTTT. Supplemented by reference TRBV14 and TRBJ1-3, the full variable domain reads EAGVTQFPSHSVIEKGQTVTLRCDPISGHDNLYWYRRVMGKEIKFLLHFVKESKQDESGMPNNRFLAERTGGTYSTLKVQPAELEDSGVYFCASSRRNRDKPFGESTIYFGEGSWLTVV.